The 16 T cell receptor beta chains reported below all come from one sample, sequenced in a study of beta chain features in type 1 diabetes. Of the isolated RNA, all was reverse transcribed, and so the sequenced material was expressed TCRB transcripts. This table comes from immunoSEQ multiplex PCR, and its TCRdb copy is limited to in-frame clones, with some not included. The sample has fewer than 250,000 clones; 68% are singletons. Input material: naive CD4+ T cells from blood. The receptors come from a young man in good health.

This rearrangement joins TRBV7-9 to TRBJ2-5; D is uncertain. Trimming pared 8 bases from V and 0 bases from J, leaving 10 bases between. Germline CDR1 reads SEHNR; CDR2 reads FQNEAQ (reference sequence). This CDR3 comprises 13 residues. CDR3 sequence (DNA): TGTGCCAGCGAACGGAGCCACCAAGAGACCCAGTACTTC. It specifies CASERSHQETQYF.

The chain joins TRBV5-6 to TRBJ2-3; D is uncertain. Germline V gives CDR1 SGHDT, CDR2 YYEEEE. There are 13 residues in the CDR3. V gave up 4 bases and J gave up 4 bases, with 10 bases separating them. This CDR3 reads CASSGGPSDTQYF. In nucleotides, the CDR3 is TGTGCCAGCAGCGGCGGACCGTCAGATACGCAGTATTTT. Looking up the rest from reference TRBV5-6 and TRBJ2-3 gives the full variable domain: DAGVTQSPTHLIKTRGQQVTLRCSPKSGHDTVSWYQQALGQGPQFIFQYYEEEERQRGNFPDRFSGHQFPNYSSELNVNALLLGDSALYLCASSGGPSDTQYFGPGTRLTVL.

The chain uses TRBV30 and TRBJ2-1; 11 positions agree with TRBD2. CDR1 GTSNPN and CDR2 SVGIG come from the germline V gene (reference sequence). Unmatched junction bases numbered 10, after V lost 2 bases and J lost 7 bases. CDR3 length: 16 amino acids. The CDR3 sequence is CAWSKIAGGPGNEQFF. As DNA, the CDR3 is TGTGCCTGGAGTAAAATAGCGGGAGGGCCGGGGAATGAGCAGTTCTTC.

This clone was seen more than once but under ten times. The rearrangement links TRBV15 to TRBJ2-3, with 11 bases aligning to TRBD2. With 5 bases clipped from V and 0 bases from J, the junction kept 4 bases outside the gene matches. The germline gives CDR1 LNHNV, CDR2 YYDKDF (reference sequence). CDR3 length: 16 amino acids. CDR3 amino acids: CATSLGTSGSTDTQYF. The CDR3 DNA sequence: TGTGCCACCAGCCTGGGGACTAGCGGTAGCACAGATACGCAGTATTTT.

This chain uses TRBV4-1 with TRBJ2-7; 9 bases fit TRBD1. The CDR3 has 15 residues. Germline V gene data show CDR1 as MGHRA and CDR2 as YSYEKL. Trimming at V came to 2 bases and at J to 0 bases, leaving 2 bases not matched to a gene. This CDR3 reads CASSQPGQGSYEQYF. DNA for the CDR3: TGCGCCAGCAGCCAACCGGGACAGGGCTCCTACGAGCAGTACTTC.

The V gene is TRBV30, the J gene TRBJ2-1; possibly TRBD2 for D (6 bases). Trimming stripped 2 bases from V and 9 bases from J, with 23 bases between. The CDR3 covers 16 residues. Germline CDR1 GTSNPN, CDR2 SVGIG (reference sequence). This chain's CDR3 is CAWSFRSASDPTEQFF. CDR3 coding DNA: TGTGCCTGGAGTTTCAGATCGGCTAGCGATCCAACTGAGCAGTTCTTC.

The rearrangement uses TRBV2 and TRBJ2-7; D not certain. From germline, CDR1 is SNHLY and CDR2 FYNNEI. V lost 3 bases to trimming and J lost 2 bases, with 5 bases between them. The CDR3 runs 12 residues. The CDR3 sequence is CASSDRPYEQYF. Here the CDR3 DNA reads TGTGCCAGCAGTGACCGGCCCTACGAGCAGTACTTC.

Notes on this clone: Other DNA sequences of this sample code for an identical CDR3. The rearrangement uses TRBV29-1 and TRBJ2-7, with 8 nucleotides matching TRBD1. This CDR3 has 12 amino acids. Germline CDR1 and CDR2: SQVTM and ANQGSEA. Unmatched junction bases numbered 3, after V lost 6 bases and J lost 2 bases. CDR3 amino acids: CSVGTGTYEQYF. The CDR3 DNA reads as TGCAGCGTCGGGACAGGAACCTACGAGCAGTACTTC.

This chain's CDR3 is CAWSVLVASETQYF. The CDR3 nucleotides read TGTGCCTGGAGTGTACTGGTCGCCTCAGAGACCCAGTACTTC. The V gene is TRBV30, the J gene TRBJ2-5; no definite D call. The CDR3 totals 14 residues. Trimming removed 0 bases at V and 4 bases at J, with 12 bases between. The germline V gene encodes CDR1 GTSNPN and CDR2 SVGIG (reference sequence).

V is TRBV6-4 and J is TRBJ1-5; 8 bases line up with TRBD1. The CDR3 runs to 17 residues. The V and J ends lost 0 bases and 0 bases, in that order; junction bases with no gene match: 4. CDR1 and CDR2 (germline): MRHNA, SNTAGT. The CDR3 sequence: CASSDSWTGYSNQPQHF. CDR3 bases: TGTGCCAGCAGTGACTCGTGGACAGGGTATAGCAATCAGCCCCAGCATTTT.

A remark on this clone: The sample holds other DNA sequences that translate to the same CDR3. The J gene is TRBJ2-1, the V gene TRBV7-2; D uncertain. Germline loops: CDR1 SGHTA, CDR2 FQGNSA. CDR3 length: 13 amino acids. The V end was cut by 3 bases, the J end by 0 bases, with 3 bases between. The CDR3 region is CASSLNSYNEQFF. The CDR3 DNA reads TGTGCCAGCAGCTTGAACTCCTACAATGAGCAGTTCTTC.

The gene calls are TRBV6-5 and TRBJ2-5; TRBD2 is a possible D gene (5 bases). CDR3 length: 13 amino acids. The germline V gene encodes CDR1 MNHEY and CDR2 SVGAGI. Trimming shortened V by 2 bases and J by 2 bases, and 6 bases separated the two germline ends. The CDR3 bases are TGTGCCAGCAGTTACCGGGGACAAGAGACCCAGTACTTC. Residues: CASSYRGQETQYF.

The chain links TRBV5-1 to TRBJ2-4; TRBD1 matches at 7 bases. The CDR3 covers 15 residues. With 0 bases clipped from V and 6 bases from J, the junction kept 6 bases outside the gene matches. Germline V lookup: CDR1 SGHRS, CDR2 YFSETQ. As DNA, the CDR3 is TGCGCCAGCAGCTTGGTGCAGGGGGAAGGAAACATTCAGTACTTC. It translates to CASSLVQGEGNIQYF.

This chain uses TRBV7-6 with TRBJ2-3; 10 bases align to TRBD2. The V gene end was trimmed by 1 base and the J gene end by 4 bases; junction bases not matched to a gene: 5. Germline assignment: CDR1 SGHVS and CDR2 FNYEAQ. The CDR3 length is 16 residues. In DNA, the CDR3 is TGTGCCAGCAGCTTAGGGAGCGGGGGGGCCGCAGATACGCAGTATTTT. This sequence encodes CASSLGSGGAADTQYF. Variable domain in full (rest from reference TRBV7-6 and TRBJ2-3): GAGVSQSPRYKVTKRGQDVALRCDPISGHVSLYWYRQALGQGPEFLTYFNYEAQQDKSGLPNDRFSAERPEGSISTLTIQRTEQRDSAMYRCASSLGSGGAADTQYFGPGTRLTVL.

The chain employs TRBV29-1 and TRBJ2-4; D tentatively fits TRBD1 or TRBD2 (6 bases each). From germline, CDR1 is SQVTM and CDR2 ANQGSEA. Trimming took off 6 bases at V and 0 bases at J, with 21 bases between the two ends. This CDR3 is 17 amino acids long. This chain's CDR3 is CSVGGWWDNLAKNIQYF. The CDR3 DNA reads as TGCAGCGTGGGGGGCTGGTGGGACAACCTAGCCAAAAACATTCAGTACTTC. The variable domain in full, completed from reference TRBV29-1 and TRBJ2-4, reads SAVISQKPSRDICQRGTSLTIQCQVDSQVTMMFWYRQQPGQSLTLIATANQGSEATYESGFVIDKFPISRPNLTFSTLTVSNMSPEDSSIYLCSVGGWWDNLAKNIQYFGAGTRLSVL.

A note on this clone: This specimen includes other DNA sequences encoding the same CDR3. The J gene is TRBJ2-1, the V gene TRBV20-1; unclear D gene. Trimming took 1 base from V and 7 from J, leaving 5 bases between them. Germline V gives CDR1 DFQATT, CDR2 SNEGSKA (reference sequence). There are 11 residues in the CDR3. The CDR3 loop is CSARGQNEQFF. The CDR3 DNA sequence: TGCAGTGCTAGAGGGCAGAATGAGCAGTTCTTC.